This TCR beta chain comes out of a study of T cell responses to AZD1222 COVID-19 vaccine (dated by TCRdb to the early 2020s). General notes on the study: A total of about 230 trial participants underwent TCR sequencing, of whom around 200 received two doses of AZD1222 and about 25 received two doses of the MenACWY control vaccine. Trial participants were enrolled into age subgroups of 18-55, 56-69 and 70-plus years, which contained 148, 28 and 57 TCR-sequenced participants, respectively.

Study-wide findings and limitations: The 56-69-year group was small, and its depth increase did not reach significance, likely because of low power. Because no samples from the day 14 peak response were available, repertoires could be characterized only after the peak T cell response. The vaccine-associated CD4 TCRs covered the entire spike protein, and the dominant responses fell in regions 160-218 and 743-854. Participants were mostly white British, with more females than males. The authors suggested clonal diversity may have been underestimated. Conclusions about previously exposed vaccinees are limited, since just 6 or 7 AZD1222 recipients were seropositive for SARS-CoV-2 at baseline. A significant rise in spike-specific TCR breadth and depth was observed after two AZD1222 doses relative to day 0 and relative to MenACWY recipients. Epitopes outside the regions mutated in the B.1.351 and B.1.1.7 variants were reportedly recognized by nearly half of the unique spike-specific TCRs.

The CDR3 regions of human TCRbeta chains were analyzed by immunosequencing. In the original analysis: TCRs in the repertoires were matched against a reference library of SARS-CoV-2-specific TCRs that had been generated with the MIRA antigen-specificity platform. Breadth was defined as the fraction of unique TCRs that were SARS-CoV-2-associated. Depth was defined as the fraction of total T cells that were SARS-CoV-2-associated. Each spike-specific TCR was assigned to its reactive spike region and to a CD4 or CD8 class using the MIRA data. Log10-transformed breadth and depth values were compared by one-way ANOVA with Sidak's multiple comparisons tests. TCRdb carries this immuneACCESS record with in-frame sequences only. Its versions omit some clonotypes, under half of them owing to an unresolved V gene in the studies checked, with the rest unexplained. V, J and clone size reflect that table, while D and trimming were determined from the DNA. This sample has over 100,000 clones in its table, and approximately 87% of those were observed once. The biggest ten clones account for 4.4% of the sample.

Note on this clone: Its cognate antigen has yet to be identified. Base qualities were left out, and no much larger clone turns up one base away.

This specimen's time point label, per the study, means: about 28 days (+/-7) after the second vaccine dose. AZD1222 recipients with second doses at about 4 weeks or about 12 weeks were pooled, because spike-specific TCR depth and breadth did not differ between schedules. The vaccinee samples were drawn from two UK trials, COV001 and COV002, one of which was a single-blind randomized controlled phase 2/3 trial testing AZD1222 (ChAdOx1 nCoV-19) in healthy adults. For TCRbeta chain sequencing, PBMC samples were collected from trial participants at day 0 and at day 28 after the second dose. The CDR3 covers 18 residues, taking in both the cysteine and the phenylalanine. Only CDR3 DNA remains: 54 bases, in frame from the first base.

The rearranged chain carries TRBV7-5 and TRBJ1-5. TRBV7-5 is designated a pseudogene. The sequenced sample was peripheral blood, obtained 28 days after the second AZD1222 dose. The sequence came from an adult who received the AZD1222 COVID-19 vaccine. The sequence in DNA is TGTGCCAGAAGCCCCCGGAGCAGGTTCTTTCATAGCAATCAGCCCCAGCATTTT. Translated, it gives CARSPRSRFFHSNQPQHF.